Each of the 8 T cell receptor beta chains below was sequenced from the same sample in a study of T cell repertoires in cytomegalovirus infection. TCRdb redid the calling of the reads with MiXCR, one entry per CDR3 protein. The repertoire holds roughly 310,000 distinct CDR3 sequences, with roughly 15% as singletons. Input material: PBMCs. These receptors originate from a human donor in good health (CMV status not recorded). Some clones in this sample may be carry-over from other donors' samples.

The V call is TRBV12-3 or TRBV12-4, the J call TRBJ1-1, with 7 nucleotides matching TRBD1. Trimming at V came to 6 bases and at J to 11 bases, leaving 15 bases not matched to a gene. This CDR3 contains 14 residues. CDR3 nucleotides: TGTGCCAGCAGCTACGGCCAGGGGGTTCGGCGGGCTTTCTTT. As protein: CASSYGQGVRRAFF.

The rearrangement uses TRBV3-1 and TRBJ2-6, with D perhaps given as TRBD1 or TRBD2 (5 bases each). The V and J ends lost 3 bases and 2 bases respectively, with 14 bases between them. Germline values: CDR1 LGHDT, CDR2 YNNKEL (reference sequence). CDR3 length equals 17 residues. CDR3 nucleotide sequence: TGTGCCAGCAGCCAGGGAGTAGTAGGGGCTGGGGCCAACGTCCTGACTTTC. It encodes CASSQGVVGAGANVLTF.

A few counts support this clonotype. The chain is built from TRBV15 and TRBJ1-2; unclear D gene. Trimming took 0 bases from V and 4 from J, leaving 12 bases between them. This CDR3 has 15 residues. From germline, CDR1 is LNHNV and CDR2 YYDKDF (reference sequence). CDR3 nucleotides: TGTGCCACCAGCAGAGACGGCAGCGATCTCTATGGCTACACCTTC. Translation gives CATSRDGSDLYGYTF.

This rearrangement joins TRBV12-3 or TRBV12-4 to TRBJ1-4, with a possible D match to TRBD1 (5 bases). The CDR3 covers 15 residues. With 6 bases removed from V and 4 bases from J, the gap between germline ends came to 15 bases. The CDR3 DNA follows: TGTGCCAGCAGAAAACAGGCTACGGGTAATGAAAAACTGTTTTTT. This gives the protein CASRKQATGNEKLFF.

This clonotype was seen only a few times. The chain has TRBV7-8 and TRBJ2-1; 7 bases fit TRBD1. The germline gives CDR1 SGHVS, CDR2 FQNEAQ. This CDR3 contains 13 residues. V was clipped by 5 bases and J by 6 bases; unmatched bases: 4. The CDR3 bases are TGTGCCAGCAGCCTGGGACAGATCAATGAGCAGTTCTTC. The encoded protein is CASSLGQINEQFF.

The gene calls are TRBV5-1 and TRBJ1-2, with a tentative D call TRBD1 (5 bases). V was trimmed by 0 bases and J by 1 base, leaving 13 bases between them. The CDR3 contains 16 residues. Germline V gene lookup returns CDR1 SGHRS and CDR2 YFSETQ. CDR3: CASSLAPGRINYGYTF. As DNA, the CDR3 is TGCGCCAGCAGCTTGGCACCGGGACGGATTAACTATGGCTACACCTTC.

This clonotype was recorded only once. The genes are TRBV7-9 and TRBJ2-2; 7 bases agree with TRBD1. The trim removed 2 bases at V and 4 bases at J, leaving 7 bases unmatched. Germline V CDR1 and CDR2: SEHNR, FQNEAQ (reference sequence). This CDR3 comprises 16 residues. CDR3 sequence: CASSLLTAGGTGELFF. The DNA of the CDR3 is TGTGCCAGCAGCTTATTAACGGCAGGGGGCACCGGGGAGCTGTTTTTT.

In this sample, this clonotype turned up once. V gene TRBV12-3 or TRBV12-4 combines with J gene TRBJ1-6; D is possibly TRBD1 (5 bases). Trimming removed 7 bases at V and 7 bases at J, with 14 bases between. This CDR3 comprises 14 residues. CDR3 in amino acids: CASKNDGGNSPLHF. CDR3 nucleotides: TGTGCCAGCAAAAACGACGGGGGAAATTCACCCCTCCACTTT.